The present entry profiles one T cell receptor (beta chain) with its context. These data belong to a study of blood T cell repertoires in COVID-19. In germline, CDR1 is LNHDA, CDR2 SQIVND (reference sequence). Trimming removed 3 bases at V and 4 bases at J, with 10 bases between. This CDR3 spans 13 amino acids. Profiled with immunoSEQ multiplex PCR; TCRdb holds only in-frame clones, not every one. The sample holds 200,000 to 300,000 clones, about 87% seen once. Specimen: peripheral blood. This clonotype was obtained from a man aged 60 to 75 who had recovered from COVID-19. The chain employs TRBV19 and TRBJ2-7; D gene uncertain. The CDR3 is CASSIGMAYEQYF. The CDR3 nucleotides read TGTGCCAGTAGTATTGGTATGGCTTACGAGCAGTACTTC.